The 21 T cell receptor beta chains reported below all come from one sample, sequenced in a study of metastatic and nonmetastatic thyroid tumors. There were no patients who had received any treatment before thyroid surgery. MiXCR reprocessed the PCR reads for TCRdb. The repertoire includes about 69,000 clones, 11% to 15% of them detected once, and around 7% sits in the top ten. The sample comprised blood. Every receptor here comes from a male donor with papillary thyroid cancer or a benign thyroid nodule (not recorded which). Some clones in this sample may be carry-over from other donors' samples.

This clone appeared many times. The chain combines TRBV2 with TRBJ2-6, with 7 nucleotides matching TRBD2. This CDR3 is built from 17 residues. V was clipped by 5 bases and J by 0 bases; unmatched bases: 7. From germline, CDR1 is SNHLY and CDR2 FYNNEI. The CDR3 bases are TGTGCCAGCAGTCGCGGGGGTTTAGACTCTGGGGCCAACGTCCTGACTTTC. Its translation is CASSRGGLDSGANVLTF.

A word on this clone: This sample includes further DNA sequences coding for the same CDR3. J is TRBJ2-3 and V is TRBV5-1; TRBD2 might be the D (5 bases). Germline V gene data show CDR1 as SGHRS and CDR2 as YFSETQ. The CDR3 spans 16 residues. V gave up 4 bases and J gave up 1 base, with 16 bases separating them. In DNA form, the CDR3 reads TGCGCCAGCAGCGGTCTAGCTGGAGCCGGCACAGATACGCAGTATTTT. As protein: CASSGLAGAGTDTQYF.

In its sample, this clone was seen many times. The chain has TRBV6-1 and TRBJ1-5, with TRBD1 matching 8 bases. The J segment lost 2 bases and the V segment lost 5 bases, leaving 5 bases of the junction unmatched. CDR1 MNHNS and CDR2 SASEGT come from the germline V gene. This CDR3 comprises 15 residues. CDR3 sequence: CASSSAGQGNQPQHF. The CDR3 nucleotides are TGTGCCAGCAGTTCTGCGGGACAGGGCAATCAGCCCCAGCATTTT.

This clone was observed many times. For the CDR3, the DNA is TGCAGTGCTAGAGAGGCAGGCAGGGTGATCGATAGTCAGCCCCAGCATTTT. It is translated as CSAREAGRVIDSQPQHF. V and J are TRBV20-1 and TRBJ1-5; tentatively, D is TRBD1 (5 bases). Trimming removed 0 bases from V and 6 bases from J, with 21 bases in between. The germline V gene encodes CDR1 DFQATT and CDR2 SNEGSKA (reference sequence). The CDR3 runs 17 residues.

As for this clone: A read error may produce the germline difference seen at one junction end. The CDR3 region is CASRMTRTNTEALF. CDR3 DNA: TGTGCCAGCAGGATGACGCGGACGAACACTGAAGCTCTCTTT. V and J are TRBV6-1 and TRBJ1-1; D is uncertain. CDR1 and CDR2 from the germline V gene are MNHNS and SASEGT. The CDR3 extends over 14 amino acids.

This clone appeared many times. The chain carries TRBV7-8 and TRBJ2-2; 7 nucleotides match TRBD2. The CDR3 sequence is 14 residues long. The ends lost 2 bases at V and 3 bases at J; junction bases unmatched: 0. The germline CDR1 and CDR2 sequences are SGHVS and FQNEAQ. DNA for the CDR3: TGTGCCAGCAGCTTACGGGGGGACACCGGGGAGCTGTTTTTT. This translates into CASSLRGDTGELFF.

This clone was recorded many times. CDR3: CASSQVTSGRGYEQYF. CDR3 in DNA: TGTGCCAGCAGCCAAGTGACTAGCGGGAGGGGCTACGAGCAGTACTTC. This chain connects TRBV14 to TRBJ2-7; TRBD2 matches 14 bases. The ends lost 1 base at V and 3 bases at J; junction bases unmatched: 2. The CDR3 totals 16 residues. Germline V lookup: CDR1 SGHDN, CDR2 FVKESK.

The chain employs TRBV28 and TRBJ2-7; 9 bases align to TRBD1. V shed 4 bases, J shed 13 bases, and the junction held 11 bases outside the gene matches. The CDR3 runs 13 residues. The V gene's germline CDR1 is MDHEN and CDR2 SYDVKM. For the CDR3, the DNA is TGTGCCAGCAGTTCCGGGACAGGGACCCAGGATTACTTC. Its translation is CASSSGTGTQDYF.

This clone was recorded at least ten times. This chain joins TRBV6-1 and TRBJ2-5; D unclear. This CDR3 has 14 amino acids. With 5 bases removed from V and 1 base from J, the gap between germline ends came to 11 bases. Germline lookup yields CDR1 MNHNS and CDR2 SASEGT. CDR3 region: CASSHQEFQETQYF. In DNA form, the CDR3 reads TGTGCCAGCAGTCACCAAGAATTCCAAGAGACCCAGTACTTC.

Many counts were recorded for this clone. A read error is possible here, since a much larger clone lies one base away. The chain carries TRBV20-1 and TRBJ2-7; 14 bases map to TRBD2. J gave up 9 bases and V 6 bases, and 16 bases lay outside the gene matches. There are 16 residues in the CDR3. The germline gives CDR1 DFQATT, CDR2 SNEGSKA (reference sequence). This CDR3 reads CSAGSKGLAGAGGQYF. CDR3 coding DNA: TGCAGTGCGGGAAGCAAGGGACTAGCGGGAGCAGGCGGGCAGTACTTC.

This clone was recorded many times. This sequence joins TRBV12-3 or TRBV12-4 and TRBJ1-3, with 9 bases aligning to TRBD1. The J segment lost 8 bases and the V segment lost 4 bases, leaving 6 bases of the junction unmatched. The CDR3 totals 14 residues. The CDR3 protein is CASSSRTGEHTIYF. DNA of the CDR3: TGTGCCAGCAGTTCTCGGACAGGGGAGCACACCATATATTTT.

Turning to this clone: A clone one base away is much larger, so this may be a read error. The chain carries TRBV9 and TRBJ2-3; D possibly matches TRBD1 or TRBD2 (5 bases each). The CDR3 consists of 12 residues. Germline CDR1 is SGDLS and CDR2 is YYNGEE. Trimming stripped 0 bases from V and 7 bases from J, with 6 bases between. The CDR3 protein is CASSVGGYTQYF. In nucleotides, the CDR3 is TGTGCCAGCAGCGTAGGGGGGTATACGCAGTATTTT.

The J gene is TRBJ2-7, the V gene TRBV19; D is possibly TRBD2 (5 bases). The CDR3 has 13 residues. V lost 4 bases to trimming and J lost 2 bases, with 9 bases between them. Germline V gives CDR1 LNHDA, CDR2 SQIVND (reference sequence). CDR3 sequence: CASSSTGTYEQYF. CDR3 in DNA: TGTGCCAGTAGTAGTACCGGGACCTACGAGCAGTACTTC. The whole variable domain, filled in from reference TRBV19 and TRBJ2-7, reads DGGITQSPKYLFRKEGQNVTLSCEQNLNHDAMYWYRQDPGQGLRLIYYSQIVNDFQKGDIAEGYSVSREKKESFPLTVTSAQKNPTAFYLCASSSTGTYEQYFGPGTRLTVT.

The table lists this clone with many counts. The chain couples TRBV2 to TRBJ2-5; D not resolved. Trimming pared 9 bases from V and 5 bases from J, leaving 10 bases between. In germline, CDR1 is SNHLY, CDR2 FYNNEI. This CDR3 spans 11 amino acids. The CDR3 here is CASLGSETQYF. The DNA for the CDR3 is TGTGCCAGTCTGGGATCCGAGACCCAGTACTTC.

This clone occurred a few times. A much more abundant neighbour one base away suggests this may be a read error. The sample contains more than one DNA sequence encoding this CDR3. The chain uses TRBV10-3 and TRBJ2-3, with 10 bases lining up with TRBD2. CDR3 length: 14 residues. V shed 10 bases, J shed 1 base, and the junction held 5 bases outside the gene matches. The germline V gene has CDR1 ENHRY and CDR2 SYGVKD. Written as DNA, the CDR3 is TGTGCCACAGGACTAGCGGCCCGCACAGATACGCAGTATTTT. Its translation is CATGLAARTDTQYF.

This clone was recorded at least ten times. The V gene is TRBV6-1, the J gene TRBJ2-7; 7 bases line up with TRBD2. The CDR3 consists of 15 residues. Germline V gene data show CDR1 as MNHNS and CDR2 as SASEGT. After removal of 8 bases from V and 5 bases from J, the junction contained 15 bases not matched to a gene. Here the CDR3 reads CASGRIGAGVNEQYV. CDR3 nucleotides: TGTGCCAGCGGCAGGATAGGGGCGGGAGTAAACGAGCAGTACGTC.

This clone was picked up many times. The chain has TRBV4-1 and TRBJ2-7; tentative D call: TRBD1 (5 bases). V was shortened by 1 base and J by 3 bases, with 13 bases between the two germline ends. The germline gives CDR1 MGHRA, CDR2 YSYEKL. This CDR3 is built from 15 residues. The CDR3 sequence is CASSQAQGVVYEQYF. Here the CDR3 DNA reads TGCGCCAGCAGCCAAGCCCAGGGTGTTGTCTACGAGCAGTACTTC.

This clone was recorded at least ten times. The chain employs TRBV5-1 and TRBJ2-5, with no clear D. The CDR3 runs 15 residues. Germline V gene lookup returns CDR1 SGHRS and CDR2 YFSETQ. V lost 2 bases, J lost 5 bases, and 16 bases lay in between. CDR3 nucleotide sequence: TGCGCCAGCAGCTTAACGGCCCAGTTGATGGAGACCCAGTACTTC. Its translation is CASSLTAQLMETQYF.

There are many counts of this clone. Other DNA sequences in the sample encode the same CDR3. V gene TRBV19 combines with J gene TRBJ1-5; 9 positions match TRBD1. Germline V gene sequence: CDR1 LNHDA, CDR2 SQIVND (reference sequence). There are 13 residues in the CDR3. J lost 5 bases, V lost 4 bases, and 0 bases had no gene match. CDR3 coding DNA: TGTGCCAGTAGTAGGACAGGGGATCAGCCCCAGCATTTT. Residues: CASSRTGDQPQHF.

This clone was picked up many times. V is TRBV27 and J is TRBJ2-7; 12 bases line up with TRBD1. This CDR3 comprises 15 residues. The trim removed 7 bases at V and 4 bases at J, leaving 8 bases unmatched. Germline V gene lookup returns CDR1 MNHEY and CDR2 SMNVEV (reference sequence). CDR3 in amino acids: CASTPGTGGWYEQYF. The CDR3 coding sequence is TGTGCCAGCACGCCGGGGACAGGGGGCTGGTACGAGCAGTACTTC.

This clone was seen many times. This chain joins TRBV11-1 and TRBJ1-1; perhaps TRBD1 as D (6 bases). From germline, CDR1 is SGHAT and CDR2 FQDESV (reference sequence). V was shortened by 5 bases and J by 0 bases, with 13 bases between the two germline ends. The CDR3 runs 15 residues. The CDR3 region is CASSLYREVNTEAFF. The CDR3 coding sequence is TGTGCCAGCAGCCTGTACAGGGAAGTGAACACTGAAGCTTTCTTT.